This entry lists 17 T cell receptor beta chains sequenced from one sample in a study of kidney transplant recipient with SARS-CoV-2 infection (dated by TCRdb to the early 2020s). TCRdb records Illumina MiSeq as the sequencer. Through fastp at Q25 and MiXCR, TCRdb rebuilt clones from the public reads, retaining in-frame beta chains. Each entry merges the rows of one CDR3 protein and shows their most common DNA and genes. For this sample the table gives 200,000 to 300,000 distinct CDR3 sequences, of which under 35% were detected only once. The top ten hold more than 6.5% of the sample. The label giving this sample's time point can be read as: pre-pandemic baseline sample and day 111 after first positive SARS-CoV-2 test. The starting material was a blood sample, obtained at baseline and on day 111 from a kidney transplant recipient. All receptors derive from a young adult male patient who had COVID-19 and was a kidney transplant recipient. After a transplant, some T cells may have been passed on by the graft donor.

In its sample, this clonotype was seen many times. The V and J genes are TRBV29-1 and TRBJ1-2; a possible D gene is TRBD1 (5 bases). The germline CDR1 and CDR2 sequences are SQVTM and ANQGSEA. The CDR3 has 12 amino acids. Trimming took 1 base from V and 6 from J, leaving 9 bases between them. For the CDR3, the DNA is TGCAGCGTTGAAGGGGGGGTACATGGCTACACCTTC. Its protein is CSVEGGVHGYTF.

In its sample, this clonotype was seen many times. V is TRBV6-5 and J is TRBJ2-4; D is uncertain. The germline V gene has CDR1 MNHEY and CDR2 SVGAGI. V lost 0 bases, J lost 9 bases, and 9 bases lay in between. This CDR3 contains 13 residues. The chain's CDR3 is CASSYSGYGIQYF. CDR3 DNA sequence: TGTGCCAGCAGTTACTCGGGTTATGGCATTCAGTACTTC.

Regarding this clonotype: A much larger clone lies one base from this, so it may be a read error. The chain couples TRBV6-1 to TRBJ2-7; D ambiguous. V lost 3 bases, J lost 2 bases, and 11 bases lay in between. The CDR3 length is 14 residues. The V gene's germline CDR1 is MNHNS and CDR2 SASEGT. CDR3 region: CASSEMVGTYEQYF. The CDR3 coding sequence is TGTGCCAGCAGTGAGATGGTCGGCACCTACGAGCAGTACTTC.

This clonotype was detected a few times. The V gene is TRBV9, the J gene TRBJ2-2; TRBD2 might be the D (6 bases). CDR1 SGDLS and CDR2 YYNGEE come from the germline V gene. The CDR3 covers 19 residues. The V and J ends lost 3 bases and 0 bases respectively, with 21 bases between them. CDR3 in amino acids: CASSAWDSPLNANTGELFF. The DNA of the CDR3 is TGTGCCAGCAGCGCCTGGGACTCCCCATTAAACGCGAACACCGGGGAGCTGTTTTTT.

This clonotype occurred many times. V and J are TRBV12-3 or TRBV12-4 and TRBJ1-2, with D tentatively TRBD1 (6 bases). V was pared by 5 bases and J by 4 bases, with 23 bases between. The CDR3 has 17 residues. The CDR3 region is CASSGTDSFRKTYGYTF. In DNA, the CDR3 is TGTGCCAGCAGTGGGACGGACAGCTTCCGAAAGACCTATGGCTACACCTTC.

The CDR3 DNA follows: TGTGCCTGGAGTGGACAAGAGACCCAGTACTTC. It encodes CAWSGQETQYF. The chain employs TRBV30 and TRBJ2-5; D not resolved. Germline V gene sequence: CDR1 GTSNPN, CDR2 SVGIG (reference sequence). Trimming removed 1 base at V and 2 bases at J, with 2 bases between. This CDR3 is 11 amino acids long.

As for this clonotype: This may stem from a read error, because a much larger clone lies one nucleotide away. The chain is built from TRBV5-8 and TRBJ2-5, with 9 bases fitting TRBD2. Germline-derived CDR1 and CDR2 are SGHTS and YDEGEE. There are 15 residues in the CDR3. In nucleotides, the CDR3 is TGTGCCAGCTCCCCTAGCGGGATCGGCCAAGAGGCCCAGTACTTC. It codes for CASSPSGIGQEAQYF.

This clonotype was detected only once. A clone one base away is much larger, so this may be a read error. This rearrangement joins TRBV6-5 to TRBJ1-1, with D possibly matching TRBD1 (5 bases). The length of the CDR3 is 15 residues. The germline gives CDR1 MNHEY, CDR2 SVGAGI. V dropped 7 bases and J dropped 1 base, with 16 bases sitting between them. CDR3 protein: CASNNRARANTEAFF. DNA of the CDR3: TGTGCCAGCAATAACCGGGCCAGGGCGAACACTGAAGCTTTCTTT.

This clonotype was recorded at least ten times. The chain uses TRBV11-2 and TRBJ2-2, with D tentatively TRBD2 (6 bases). The V end lost 5 bases, the J end lost 6 bases, and 13 bases lay between the germline ends. The V gene's germline CDR1 is SGHAT and CDR2 FQNNGV. The CDR3 runs to 14 residues. DNA for the CDR3: TGTGCCAGCAGCGAGAGACTAGTGTCCGGGGAGCTGTTTTTT. Translating it yields CASSERLVSGELFF.

This clonotype was found many times. This CDR3 reads CASSSVKGRRKTYGYTF. CDR3 DNA: TGCGCCAGCAGCTCCGTAAAAGGACGTCGAAAGACCTATGGCTACACCTTC. The chain recombines TRBV4-3 with TRBJ1-2; D is ambiguous. The CDR3 covers 17 residues. Germline V CDR1 and CDR2: LGHNA, YSLEER. The V and J ends lost 5 bases and 4 bases respectively, with 23 bases between them.

A note on this clonotype: One end of the junction does not line up with germline, which may come from a read error. This sequence joins TRBV28 and TRBJ2-5, with D hard to call. Germline V gene sequence: CDR1 MDHEN, CDR2 SYDVKM. This CDR3 has 11 residues. The CDR3 reads CASSYQETQHF. The CDR3 nucleotides read TGTGCCAGCAGTTATCAAGAGACCCAGCACTTC. Using reference TRBV28 and TRBJ2-5 for the parts outside the CDR3, the full variable domain is DVKVTQSSRYLVKRTGEKVFLECVQDMDHENMFWYRQDPGLGLRLIYFSYDVKMKEKGDIPEGYSVSREKKERFSLILESASTNQTSMYLCASSYQETQHFGPGTRLLVL.

This clonotype was found many times. The chain links TRBV6-6 to TRBJ1-3; D not resolved. The CDR3 has 16 residues. V dropped 2 bases and J dropped 4 bases, with 15 bases sitting between them. Germline V gene data show CDR1 as MNHNY and CDR2 as SVGAGI (reference sequence). CDR3: CASSYGSGTQGNTIYF. CDR3 nucleotide sequence: TGTGCCAGCAGTTACGGGAGCGGAACGCAAGGAAACACCATATATTTT.

This clonotype was counted a few times. This chain joins TRBV5-4 and TRBJ1-1, with no clear D. Per the germline V gene, CDR1 is SGHNT and CDR2 is YYREEE (reference sequence). V was clipped by 4 bases and J by 6 bases, with 13 bases between them. This CDR3 has 13 amino acids. The CDR3 spells CASSHPEDAEAFF. The CDR3 region has the DNA TGTGCCAGCAGCCACCCTGAGGATGCTGAAGCTTTCTTT. Complete variable domain (other parts from reference TRBV5-4 and TRBJ1-1): ETGVTQSPTHLIKTRGQQVTLRCSSQSGHNTVSWYQQALGQGPQFIFQYYREEENGRGNFPPRFSGLQFPNYSSELNVNALELDDSALYLCASSHPEDAEAFFGQGTRLTVV.

Of note for this clonotype: This clone may be a read error of a much larger clone one base away. The chain employs TRBV6-5 and TRBJ1-2; D is ambiguous. Trimming cost V 5 bases and J 4 bases, with 23 bases left between them. Germline-derived CDR1 and CDR2 are MNHEY and SVGAGI. The CDR3 has 17 amino acids. CDR3 amino acids: CASSMECPMRKTYGYTF. CDR3 coding DNA: TGTGCCAGCAGTATGGAATGCCCTATGCGAAAGACCTATGGCTACACCTTC.

This clonotype was recorded a few times. V gene TRBV9 combines with J gene TRBJ2-1; D may be TRBD2 (6 bases). Trimming removed 2 bases from V and 7 bases from J, with 16 bases in between. Germline V gene sequence: CDR1 SGDLS, CDR2 YYNGEE. This CDR3 is built from 15 residues. This CDR3 reads CASSVAGTPPNEQFF. The CDR3 bases are TGTGCCAGCAGCGTGGCCGGGACTCCTCCTAATGAGCAGTTCTTC.

This clonotype was counted at least ten times. The V and J genes are TRBV20-1 and TRBJ1-1; D unresolved. The CDR3 covers 15 residues. Trimming removed 3 bases at V and 1 base at J, with 15 bases between. CDR1 and CDR2 from the germline V gene are DFQATT and SNEGSKA (reference sequence). CDR3 sequence (DNA): TGCAGTGCTAGGCCACCACTCGGGGAGAACACTGAAGCTTTCTTT. It specifies CSARPPLGENTEAFF.

V gene TRBV25-1 combines with J gene TRBJ2-5; D possibly corresponds to TRBD2 (7 bases). Trimming removed 3 bases at V and 5 bases at J, with 13 bases between. The CDR3 consists of 14 residues. Germline V lookup: CDR1 MGHDK, CDR2 SYGVNS. As DNA, the CDR3 is TGTGCCAGCAGTGATCGGGGGGCCGGCGAGACCCAGTACTTC. Its translation: CASSDRGAGETQYF.